This T cell receptor beta chain came from a study of radiotherapy plus CTLA-4 blockade in lung cancer. Whole-study context: For around 18% of patients, objective responses occurred, and about 34% had disease control. Study-wide points: The best prediction of response reportedly came from early blood T cell clone dynamics, with interferon-beta.

Remarks on this clone: Antigen unknown.

The protocol was immunoSEQ multiplex PCR, while the TCRdb copy is restricted to in-frame clones and leaves out a portion. The sample has approximately 80,000 clones, about 84% seen once. Focal radiation was given together with CTLA-4 blockade (ipilimumab) to patients with chemo-refractory metastatic non-small-cell lung cancer. The sample consisted of peripheral blood, taken from a patient treated with radiotherapy plus ipilimumab. This TCR was sampled from a human donor with non-small cell lung cancer who had stable disease on radiotherapy plus ipilimumab.

CDR3 in amino acids: CASSLASANTEAFF. The CDR3, as DNA: TGCGCCAGCAGCTTGGCCAGCGCGAACACTGAAGCTTTCTTT. The V gene is TRBV5-1, the J gene TRBJ1-1; D ambiguous. V was cut by 0 bases and J by 1 base, with 7 bases left in between. Germline loops: CDR1 SGHRS, CDR2 YFSETQ. This CDR3 has 14 residues.